The 20 T cell receptor beta chains below come from one sample, sequenced in a study of cytomegalovirus exposure and HLA in healthy donors. 60 Vbeta and 13 Jbeta primers were used in PCR. The protocol was immunoSEQ multiplex PCR, while the TCRdb copy is restricted to in-frame clones and leaves out a portion. The sample has around 100,000 clones, roughly 85% seen once. The material sequenced was PBMCs. These receptors were taken from a man under 40 in good health and CMV-seropositive.

The CDR3 reads CASSQDPQREGGIATNEKLFF. The CDR3, as DNA: TGTGCCAGCAGCCAAGACCCCCAAAGGGAGGGAGGAATTGCAACTAATGAAAAACTGTTTTTT. This rearrangement joins TRBV4-2 to TRBJ1-4; D is uncertain. The CDR3 runs to 21 residues. Trimming took off 0 bases at V and 0 bases at J, with 23 bases between the two ends. The V gene's germline CDR1 is LGHNA and CDR2 YNFKEQ.

The J gene is TRBJ1-5, the V gene TRBV19; 7 nucleotides align to TRBD1. This CDR3 is 16 amino acids long. With 1 base clipped from V and 4 bases from J, the junction kept 7 bases outside the gene matches. The V gene's germline CDR1 is LNHDA and CDR2 SQIVND (reference sequence). CDR3 sequence reads: CASSIGWGDRNQPQHF. The CDR3 DNA is TGTGCCAGTAGTATAGGCTGGGGGGACAGAAATCAGCCCCAGCATTTT.

This clone was detected only once. The CDR3, as DNA: TGTGCCAGCTCACCGAGGACAGGGAGCAATGAGCAGTTCTTC. Its translation: CASSPRTGSNEQFF. The rearrangement joins TRBV18 to TRBJ2-1, with 8 bases that match TRBD1. The V segment lost 3 bases and the J segment 6 bases; nucleotides outside the gene matches: 4. The CDR3 totals 14 residues. Germline loops: CDR1 KGHSH, CDR2 LQKENI.

The rearrangement joins TRBV7-7 to TRBJ1-5; tentative D call: TRBD1 (6 bases). CDR1 is SSHAT and CDR2 is FNYEAQ in the germline V gene (reference sequence). The length of the CDR3 is 14 residues. V shed 3 bases and J shed 6 bases, with 12 bases lying between them. The CDR3 loop reads CASSFTGSGQPQHF. The CDR3 nucleotides are TGTGCCAGCAGCTTTACAGGGTCGGGTCAGCCCCAGCATTTT. Filled out from reference TRBV7-7 and TRBJ1-5, the complete variable domain reads GAGVSQSPRYKVTKRGQDVTLRCDPISSHATLYWYQQALGQGPEFLTYFNYEAQPDKSGLPSDRFSAERPEGSISTLTIQRTEQRDSAMYRCASSFTGSGQPQHFGDGTRLSIL.

The gene calls are TRBV10-3 and TRBJ2-6; a weak D match, TRBD2 (6 bases). The length of the CDR3 is 19 residues. Trimming took off 6 bases at V and 0 bases at J, with 21 bases between the two ends. Germline V gene lookup returns CDR1 ENHRY and CDR2 SYGVKD. The CDR3 loop reads CAISNVPGGESSGANVLTF. The CDR3, as DNA: TGTGCCATCAGCAACGTACCCGGGGGTGAGAGCTCTGGGGCCAACGTCCTGACTTTC.

The chain recombines TRBV4-1 with TRBJ2-1, with a tentative D call TRBD1 (6 bases). Germline V gives CDR1 MGHRA, CDR2 YSYEKL. Trimming took off 1 base at V and 4 bases at J, with 14 bases between the two ends. The CDR3 length is 16 residues. CDR3 DNA: TGCGCCAGCAGCCAAGCCAGGGGCAAAGTTTACAATGAGCAGTTCTTC. This gives the protein CASSQARGKVYNEQFF.

The sample holds a few counts of this clone. This chain connects TRBV7-3 to TRBJ2-6, with D perhaps matching TRBD2 (5 bases). Germline assignment: CDR1 SGHTA and CDR2 FQGTGA. Trimming took off 1 base at V and 0 bases at J, with 10 bases between the two ends. The CDR3 is made up of 17 amino acids. The CDR3 coding sequence is TGTGCCAGCAGCTTAATCGGACGGGGCTCTGGGGCCAACGTCCTGACTTTC. As protein: CASSLIGRGSGANVLTF.

This chain uses TRBV2 with TRBJ1-5; D is possibly TRBD1 (5 bases). Germline CDR1 reads SNHLY; CDR2 reads FYNNEI. The CDR3 has 13 residues. The V end was cut by 8 bases, the J end by 6 bases, with 14 bases between. CDR3 amino acids: CASGGREVQPQHF. The CDR3 DNA sequence: TGTGCCAGCGGCGGCAGGGAAGTTCAGCCCCAGCATTTT.

The J gene is TRBJ1-1, the V gene TRBV5-6, with 8 bases aligning to TRBD1. V lost 0 bases, J lost 8 bases, and 12 bases stayed unmatched. The CDR3 has 16 residues. Germline loops: CDR1 SGHDT, CDR2 YYEEEE. The CDR3 DNA is TGTGCCAGCAGCTTGGGGACAGGGTTTGCTGGGCCCGAAGCTTTCTTT. Its translation: CASSLGTGFAGPEAFF.

This chain links TRBV5-1 with TRBJ2-5; 11 bases agree with TRBD1. Judging by the DNA end, TRBJ2-7 fits better; the J call may be wrong. Germline V gives CDR1 SGHRS, CDR2 YFSETQ. The CDR3 contains 14 residues. Here the CDR3 DNA reads TGCGCCAGCAGAGGACAGGGGGCCTCCTACGAGCAGTACTTC. This codes for CASRGQGASYEQYF.

V gene TRBV5-1 combines with J gene TRBJ2-3; TRBD2 matches at 12 bases. There are 14 residues in the CDR3. Trimming at V came to 4 bases and at J to 5 bases, leaving 2 bases not matched to a gene. Germline V gene lookup returns CDR1 SGHRS and CDR2 YFSETQ. The CDR3 sequence: CASSEGLAGDTQYF. As DNA, the CDR3 is TGCGCCAGCAGCGAGGGACTAGCGGGAGATACGCAGTATTTT.

This chain joins TRBV27 and TRBJ2-1, with 13 bases identical to TRBD2. The CDR3 spans 15 residues. Germline values: CDR1 MNHEY, CDR2 SMNVEV (reference sequence). The V gene end was trimmed by 5 bases and the J gene end by 9 bases; junction bases not matched to a gene: 7. As DNA, the CDR3 is TGTGCCAGCAGTGAACTAGCGGGAGGGGCGGGTGAGCAGTTCTTC. Encoded protein: CASSELAGGAGEQFF.

The chain links TRBV9 to TRBJ1-1, with a possible D match to TRBD1 (6 bases). V dropped 4 bases and J dropped 0 bases, with 13 bases sitting between them. This CDR3 has 15 amino acids. Germline V lookup: CDR1 SGDLS, CDR2 YYNGEE. CDR3: CASSPRQVMNTEAFF. The CDR3 DNA reads TGTGCCAGCAGCCCCCGACAGGTTATGAACACTGAAGCTTTCTTT.

The chain employs TRBV11-1 and TRBJ2-5, with D perhaps matching TRBD2 (5 bases). CDR1 and CDR2 from the germline V gene are SGHAT and FQDESV (reference sequence). This CDR3 has 14 residues. Trimming pared 7 bases from V and 1 base from J, leaving 13 bases between. In DNA form, the CDR3 reads TGTGCCAGCAAAGCGAGGACTCGCCAAGAGACCCAGTACTTC. This translates into CASKARTRQETQYF.

This CDR3 reads CASSLRSLAGGPMETQYF. The CDR3 DNA follows: TGTGCCAGCAGTCTACGGAGTCTAGCGGGGGGGCCTATGGAGACCCAGTACTTC. The chain employs TRBV27 and TRBJ2-5; TRBD2 agrees at 12 bases. The CDR3 runs to 18 residues. Trimming took 5 bases from V and 5 from J; bases not matched to a gene: 15. Germline CDR1 MNHEY, CDR2 SMNVEV (reference sequence).

This chain links TRBV7-3 with TRBJ2-3; TRBD2 aligns across 7 bases. The ends lost 5 bases at V and 1 base at J; junction bases unmatched: 6. CDR1 is SGHTA, CDR2 FQGTGA, per germline. The CDR3 consists of 15 residues. The CDR3 DNA reads as TGTGCCAGCAGCCCGAGCGGGGTAGGCACAGATACGCAGTATTTT. It codes for CASSPSGVGTDTQYF.

There are many counts of this clone. The chain couples TRBV5-6 to TRBJ1-2; D unclear. Trimming cost V 7 bases and J 0 bases, with 10 bases left between them. Looked up from germline, CDR1 is SGHDT and CDR2 is YYEEEE. The length of the CDR3 is 13 residues. The CDR3 DNA follows: TGTGCCAGCCAACGGGAGACTAACTATGGCTACACCTTC. It translates to CASQRETNYGYTF.

The rearrangement joins TRBV5-4 to TRBJ2-4; D not resolved. The CDR3 has 13 residues. Germline V gene data show CDR1 as SGHNT and CDR2 as YYREEE (reference sequence). Trimming shortened V by 1 base and J by 3 bases, and 5 bases separated the two germline ends. CDR3 amino acids: CASSLPGKNIQYF. CDR3 bases: TGTGCCAGCAGCTTGCCAGGCAAAAACATTCAGTACTTC.

V is TRBV6-5 and J is TRBJ1-2, with D unresolved. This CDR3 contains 13 residues. With 6 bases removed from V and 8 bases from J, the gap between germline ends came to 16 bases. Germline V gene data show CDR1 as MNHEY and CDR2 as SVGAGI. The DNA of the CDR3 is TGTGCCAGCAGCCCCGACCTCTCCAGGGGCTACACCTTC. This translates into CASSPDLSRGYTF.

The rearrangement joins TRBV19 to TRBJ2-3, with D possibly being TRBD2 (5 bases). Germline V gene sequence: CDR1 LNHDA, CDR2 SQIVND (reference sequence). The CDR3 spans 15 residues. V lost 5 bases and J lost 0, with 12 bases in between. This CDR3 reads CASSYLATSTDTQYF. In DNA form, the CDR3 reads TGTGCCAGTAGTTACCTAGCAACTAGCACAGATACGCAGTATTTT.